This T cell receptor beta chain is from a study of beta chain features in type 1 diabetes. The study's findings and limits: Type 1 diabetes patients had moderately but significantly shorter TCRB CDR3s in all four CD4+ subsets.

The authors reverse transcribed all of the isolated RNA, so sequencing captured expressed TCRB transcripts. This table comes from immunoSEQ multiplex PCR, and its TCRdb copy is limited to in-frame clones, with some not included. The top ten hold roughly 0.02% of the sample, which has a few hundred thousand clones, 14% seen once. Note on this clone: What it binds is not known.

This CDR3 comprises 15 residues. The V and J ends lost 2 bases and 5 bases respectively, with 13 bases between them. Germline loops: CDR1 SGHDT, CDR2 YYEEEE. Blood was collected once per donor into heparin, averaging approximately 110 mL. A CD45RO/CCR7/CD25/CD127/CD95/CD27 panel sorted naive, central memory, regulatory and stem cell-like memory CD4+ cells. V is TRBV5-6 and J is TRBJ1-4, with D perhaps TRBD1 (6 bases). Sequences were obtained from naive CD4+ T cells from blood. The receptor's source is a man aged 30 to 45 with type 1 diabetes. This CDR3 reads CASSFSTGPNEKLFF. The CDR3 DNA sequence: TGTGCCAGCAGCTTCTCGACAGGACCGAATGAAAAACTGTTTTTT.